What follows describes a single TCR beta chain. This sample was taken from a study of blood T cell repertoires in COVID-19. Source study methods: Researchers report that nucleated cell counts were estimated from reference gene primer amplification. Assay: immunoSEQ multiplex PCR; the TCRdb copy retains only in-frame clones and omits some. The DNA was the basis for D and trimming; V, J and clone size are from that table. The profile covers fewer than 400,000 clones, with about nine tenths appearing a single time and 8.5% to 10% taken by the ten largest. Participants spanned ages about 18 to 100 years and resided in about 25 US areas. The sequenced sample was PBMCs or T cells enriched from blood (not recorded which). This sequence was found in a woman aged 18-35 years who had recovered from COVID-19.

CDR3 in DNA: TGTGCCAGCAGTTTCATGAGCTCCTATAATTCACCCCTCCACTTT. Translated, it gives CASSFMSSYNSPLHF. This chain uses TRBV28 with TRBJ1-6; no reliable D call. Trimming took 3 bases from V and 0 from J, leaving 6 bases between them. CDR1 and CDR2 from the germline V gene are MDHEN and SYDVKM. The CDR3 consists of 15 residues.